A single sample gave rise to the 21 T cell receptor beta chains below, sequenced in a study of T cell responses to AZD1222 COVID-19 vaccine. Here immunoSEQ multiplex PCR was the method, and the copy in TCRdb shows in-frame clones only, minus some. The sample has 170,000 or so clones; 75% to 95% are singletons. This sample comprised peripheral blood, obtained on day 0 of AZD1222 vaccination. These receptors were obtained from an adult in good health.

This clone was counted once. The genes are TRBV9 and TRBJ1-4; tentatively, D is TRBD1 (6 bases). Germline V gene lookup returns CDR1 SGDLS and CDR2 YYNGEE. The V end lost 4 bases, the J end lost 10 bases, and 8 bases lay between the germline ends. This CDR3 spans 11 amino acids. CDR3 nucleotides: TGTGCCAGCAGCCAAGGGGGAAAACTGTTTTTT. This encodes CASSQGGKLFF.

The table lists this clone with a count of one. The chain uses TRBV2 and TRBJ2-1; 11 bases map to TRBD2. CDR1 is SNHLY, CDR2 FYNNEI, per germline. The CDR3 loop spans 15 amino acids. Unmatched junction bases numbered 8, after V lost 6 bases and J lost 7 bases. CDR3 loop: CASRTLAGGGNEQFF. In DNA, the CDR3 is TGTGCCAGCAGGACTCTAGCGGGGGGAGGAAATGAGCAGTTCTTC.

The chain employs TRBV4-1 and TRBJ1-5; 9 bases are shared with TRBD1. Per the germline V gene, CDR1 is MGHRA and CDR2 is YSYEKL. CDR3 length: 15 residues. J was trimmed by 2 bases and V by 5 bases; bases with no gene match: 4. For the CDR3, the DNA is TGCGCCAGCAGCTTTGGACAGGGGCGCAATCAGCCCCAGCATTTT. Its translation is CASSFGQGRNQPQHF.

The chain links TRBV29-1 to TRBJ2-7; 10 bases are a match to TRBD1. The trim removed 5 bases at V and 6 bases at J, leaving 7 bases unmatched. The CDR3 loop spans 13 amino acids. Per germline, CDR1 SQVTM and CDR2 ANQGSEA. The CDR3 DNA is TGCAGCGTTTGGGACAGGGGAAGAGTCGAGCAGTACTTC. It translates to CSVWDRGRVEQYF.

This chain links TRBV11-1 with TRBJ2-2; 7 nucleotides match TRBD2. CDR1 and CDR2 from the germline V gene are SGHAT and FQDESV (reference sequence). Germline trimming cut 2 bases from V and 5 bases from J; bases unmatched to any gene: 2. The CDR3 sequence is 14 residues long. The CDR3 nucleotides read TGTGCCAGCAGCTTAAGGGAGGGGACCGGGGAGCTGTTTTTT. This codes for CASSLREGTGELFF. Full variable domain (rest looked up from reference TRBV11-1 and TRBJ2-2): EAEVAQSPRYKITEKSQAVAFWCDPISGHATLYWYRQILGQGPELLVQFQDESVVDDSQLPKDRFSAERLKGVDSTLKIQPAELGDSAMYLCASSLREGTGELFFGEGSRLTVL.

The chain employs TRBV19 and TRBJ2-2, with 11 bases identical to TRBD1. V lost 7 bases, J lost 6 bases, and 4 bases stayed unmatched. This CDR3 comprises 14 residues. Germline V gene lookup returns CDR1 LNHDA and CDR2 SQIVND (reference sequence). The chain's CDR3 is CASKPGQGAGELFF. The CDR3 DNA sequence: TGTGCCAGTAAACCGGGACAGGGGGCCGGGGAGCTGTTTTTT.

The chain combines TRBV6-5 with TRBJ1-6; 7 nucleotides match TRBD1. Germline trimming cut 4 bases from V and 5 bases from J; bases unmatched to any gene: 5. This CDR3 is 15 amino acids long. Germline CDR1 reads MNHEY; CDR2 reads SVGAGI. The CDR3 loop is CASSLGQRNNSPLHF. The CDR3 DNA is TGTGCCAGCAGTTTGGGACAGAGAAATAATTCACCCCTCCACTTT.

The rearrangement uses TRBV30 and TRBJ2-5; 9 nucleotides line up with TRBD2. V shed 3 bases, J shed 5 bases, and the junction held 7 bases outside the gene matches. Looked up from germline, CDR1 is GTSNPN and CDR2 is SVGIG (reference sequence). The CDR3 extends over 14 amino acids. DNA of the CDR3: TGTGCCTGGAGGGCTAGCGGGGCCGTGGAGACCCAGTACTTC. Amino acid sequence: CAWRASGAVETQYF.

This sequence joins TRBV27 and TRBJ1-5; D gene uncertain. The V gene's germline CDR1 is MNHEY and CDR2 SMNVEV (reference sequence). The V and J ends lost 5 bases and 9 bases respectively, with 17 bases between them. The CDR3 extends over 14 amino acids. CDR3 coding DNA: TGTGCCAGCAGTGACGGGCTACCTGCTACGCCCCAGCATTTT. This gives the protein CASSDGLPATPQHF.

This chain uses TRBV5-6 with TRBJ1-1; 7 nucleotides align to TRBD1. Losses at the gene ends were 4 bases for V and 8 bases for J; bases not matched to a gene: 8. The CDR3 covers 13 residues. Germline V lookup: CDR1 SGHDT, CDR2 YYEEEE. Written as DNA, the CDR3 is TGTGCCAGCAGCCGAGGGGGCGGGAGGGAAGCTTTCTTT. As protein: CASSRGGGREAFF.

Here the CDR3 DNA reads TGTGCCAGCAGCCCCGGGGGCATGGGAGGCTACACCTTC. This gives the protein CASSPGGMGGYTF. V usage is TRBV27 and J usage is TRBJ1-2; possible D gene TRBD1, 6 bases. The CDR3 length is 13 residues. Germline V gene lookup returns CDR1 MNHEY and CDR2 SMNVEV (reference sequence). V was pared by 6 bases and J by 8 bases, with 16 bases between.

V gene TRBV7-2 combines with J gene TRBJ1-6; D is perhaps TRBD1 (6 bases). The V and J ends lost 1 base and 6 bases respectively, with 19 bases between them. The germline CDR1 and CDR2 sequences are SGHTA and FQGNSA. The CDR3 is 18 amino acids. The CDR3 sequence: CASSLDPQGWFSNSPLHF. The CDR3 nucleotides are TGTGCCAGCAGCTTAGACCCACAGGGATGGTTTAGTAATTCACCCCTCCACTTT.

In the case of this clone: One junction end disagrees with the germline gene, perhaps due to a read error. The V gene is TRBV7-3, the J gene TRBJ1-2; a possible D gene is TRBD1 (5 bases). The CDR3 runs 13 residues. Germline lookup yields CDR1 SGHTA and CDR2 FQGTGA. As DNA, the CDR3 is TGTGCCAGCAGCTTAACGTTTCCAGGGATTCCTTCCTTC. Amino acid sequence: CASSLTFPGIPSF.

This clone appeared a few times. The chain couples TRBV6-2 or TRBV6-3 to TRBJ2-3; either TRBD1 or TRBD2 may fit D (5 bases each). Trimming shortened V by 3 bases and J by 0 bases, and 10 bases separated the two germline ends. The CDR3 consists of 15 residues. CDR1 MNHEY and CDR2 SVGEGT come from the germline V gene. In DNA, the CDR3 is TGTGCCAGCAGTTATGATAGGGACAGCACAGATACGCAGTATTTT. This gives the protein CASSYDRDSTDTQYF.

The chain recombines TRBV5-1 with TRBJ1-5; 7 bases agree with TRBD1. Germline CDR1 and CDR2: SGHRS and YFSETQ. Trimming cost V 4 bases and J 4 bases; bases outside gene matches: 8. The CDR3 runs to 15 residues. The DNA of the CDR3 is TGCGCCAGCAGCGCGACAGGGAATCGGAATCAGCCCCAGCATTTT. Translation: CASSATGNRNQPQHF.

The rearrangement uses TRBV11-3 and TRBJ2-1; no clear D. Trimming cost V 3 bases and J 15 bases, with 18 bases left between them. This CDR3 is 13 amino acids long. Germline V lookup: CDR1 SGHNT, CDR2 YENEEA. In DNA, the CDR3 is TGTGCCAGCAGCTTCCCTGCCCTTGGAAAACGGTTCTTC. This translates into CASSFPALGKRFF.

V is TRBV13 and J is TRBJ1-4; no clear D gene. V shed 0 bases and J shed 3 bases, with 5 bases lying between them. The CDR3 runs 14 residues. Germline loops: CDR1 PRHDT, CDR2 FYEKMQ (reference sequence). This CDR3 reads CASSLGGANEKLFF. The CDR3 nucleotides are TGTGCCAGCAGCTTAGGGGGAGCTAATGAAAAACTGTTTTTT.

This chain connects TRBV7-9 to TRBJ1-3; D ambiguous. V lost 5 bases and J lost 4, with 18 bases in between. The CDR3 has 16 residues. Germline V lookup: CDR1 SEHNR, CDR2 FQNEAQ (reference sequence). The CDR3 is CASSHAVRSRGNTIYF. The CDR3 DNA sequence: TGTGCCAGCAGCCATGCCGTCAGGTCACGGGGAAACACCATATATTTT.

This clone was seen a single time. The genes are TRBV12-3 or TRBV12-4 and TRBJ1-2; TRBD1 aligns across 7 bases. V lost 4 bases and J lost 8; bases outside the gene matches: 7. CDR3 size: 13 residues. The CDR3 nucleotides are TGTGCCAGCAGTTCTTTGACAGGGAGAGGCTACACCTTC. It translates to CASSSLTGRGYTF.

The chain couples TRBV19 to TRBJ1-5, with D unresolved. V dropped 1 base and J dropped 6 bases, with 10 bases sitting between them. The CDR3 length is 14 residues. The V gene's germline CDR1 is LNHDA and CDR2 SQIVND (reference sequence). CDR3 loop: CASSIGAGSQPQHF. The CDR3 bases are TGTGCCAGTAGTATAGGGGCAGGTTCTCAGCCCCAGCATTTT.

V gene TRBV9 combines with J gene TRBJ1-1; tentatively, D is TRBD1 (6 bases). This CDR3 contains 16 residues. Trimming shortened V by 3 bases and J by 1 base, and 16 bases separated the two germline ends. Germline V gene sequence: CDR1 SGDLS, CDR2 YYNGEE. CDR3 DNA sequence: TGTGCCAGCAGCGGATCCGGGGGCGTCTGGAACACTGAAGCTTTCTTT. Translating it yields CASSGSGGVWNTEAFF.